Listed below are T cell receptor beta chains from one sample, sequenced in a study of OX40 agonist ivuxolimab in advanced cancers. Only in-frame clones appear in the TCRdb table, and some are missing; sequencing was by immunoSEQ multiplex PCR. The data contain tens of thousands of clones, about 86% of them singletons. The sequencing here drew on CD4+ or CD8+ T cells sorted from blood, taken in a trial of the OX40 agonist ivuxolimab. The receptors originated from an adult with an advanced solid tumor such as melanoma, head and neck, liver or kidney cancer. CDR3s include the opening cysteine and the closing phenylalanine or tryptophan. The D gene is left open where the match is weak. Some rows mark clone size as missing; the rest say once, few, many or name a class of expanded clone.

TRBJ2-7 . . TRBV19 CASSMSGNYEQYF TGTGCCAGTAGTATGTCAGGGAACTACGAGCAGTACTTC
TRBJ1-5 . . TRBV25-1 CASSDHQGNQPQHF TGTGCCAGCAGTGATCACCAGGGTAATCAGCCCCAGCATTTT
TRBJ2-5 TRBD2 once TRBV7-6 CASSLLAGDETQYF TGTGCCAGCAGCTTGCTAGCGGGGGATGAGACCCAGTACTTC
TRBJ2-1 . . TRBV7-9 CASSPSGTSYNEQFF TGTGCCAGCAGCCCGTCAGGTACCTCCTACAATGAGCAGTTCTTC
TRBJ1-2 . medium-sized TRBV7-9 CASSGVLSMGYGYTF TGTGCCTCATCAGGGGTACTTTCTATGGGCTATGGCTACACCTTC
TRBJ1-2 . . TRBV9 CASSIQGLGNYGYTF TGTGCCAGCAGCATTCAGGGTTTGGGTAACTATGGCTACACCTTC
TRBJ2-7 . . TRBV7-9 CASSPQDGSSYEQYF TGTGCCAGCAGCCCACAGGACGGAAGCTCCTACGAGCAGTACTTC
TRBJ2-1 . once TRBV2 CASSEFFGGEQFF TGTGCCAGCAGTGAATTCTTCGGCGGTGAGCAGTTCTTC
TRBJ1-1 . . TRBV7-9 CASSLGRDVMNTEAFF TGTGCCAGCAGCTTAGGACGGGACGTAATGAACACTGAAGCTTTCTTT
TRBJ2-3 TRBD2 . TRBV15 CATSKTSGDPTPTDTQYF TGTGCCACCAGCAAGACTAGCGGGGACCCCACACCCACAGATACGCAGTATTTT
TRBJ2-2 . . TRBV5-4 CASSLRSYSPGELFF TGTGCCAGCAGCTTGAGAAGCTACAGCCCCGGGGAGCTGTTTTTT
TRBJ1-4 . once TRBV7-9 CASSLAREDEKLFF TGTGCCAGCAGCTTAGCCAGGGAGGATGAAAAACTGTTTTTT
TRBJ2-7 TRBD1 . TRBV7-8 CASSLHRGYEQYF TGTGCCAGCAGCTTACACAGGGGTTACGAGCAGTACTTC
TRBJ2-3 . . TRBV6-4 CASSPSGDTQYF TGTGCCAGCAGTCCCAGTGGGGATACGCAGTATTTT
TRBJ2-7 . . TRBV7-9 CASSQKGYEQYF TGTGCCAGCAGCCAAAAAGGCTACGAGCAGTACTTC
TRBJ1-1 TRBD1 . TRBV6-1 CASSPGFGDRAEAFF TGTGCCAGCAGTCCCGGTTTTGGGGACAGGGCTGAAGCTTTCTTT
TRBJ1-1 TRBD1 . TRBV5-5 CASSLSPGDRGSNTEAFF TGTGCCAGCAGCCTTTCCCCAGGGGACAGGGGCTCGAACACTGAAGCTTTCTTT
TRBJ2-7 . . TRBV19 CASSIQAYSYEQYF TGTGCCAGTAGTATCCAGGCATACTCCTACGAGCAGTACTTC
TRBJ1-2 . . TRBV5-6 CASSRTDFYGYTF TGTGCCAGCAGCCGGACGGATTTCTATGGCTACACCTTC
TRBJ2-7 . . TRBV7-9 CASSPGPEQYF TGTGCCAGCAGCCCTGGTCCCGAGCAGTACTTC
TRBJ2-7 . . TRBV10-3 CASSDSSYEQYF TGTGCCTCCTCAGATAGCTCCTACGAGCAGTACTTC
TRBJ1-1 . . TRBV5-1 CASSQDDEAFF TGCGCCAGCAGCCAAGATGATGAAGCTTTCTTT
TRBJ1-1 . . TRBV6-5 CASRGPGLNTEAFF TGTGCCAGCAGGGGCCCAGGCCTGAACACTGAAGCTTTCTTT
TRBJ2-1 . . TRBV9 CASSVVHRNDNEQFF TGTGCCAGCAGCGTAGTCCACAGAAACGACAATGAGCAGTTCTTC
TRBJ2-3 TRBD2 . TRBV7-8 CASSPRTSGGRTDTQYF TGTGCCAGCAGCCCGAGGACTAGCGGGGGGAGGACAGATACGCAGTATTTT
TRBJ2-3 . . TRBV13 CASSHLGPRSSDTQYF TGTGCCAGCAGCCACTTGGGGCCCCGCTCCTCAGATACGCAGTATTTT
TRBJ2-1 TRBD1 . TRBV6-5 CASSYPGTGLGEQFF TGTGCCAGCAGTTACCCCGGGACAGGGTTAGGAGAGCAGTTCTTC
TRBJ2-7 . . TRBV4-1 CASSPAGGGRYF TGCGCCAGCAGCCCTGCTGGGGGGGGGCGGTACTTC
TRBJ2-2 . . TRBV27 CASSTNTGELFF TGTGCCAGCAGTACGAACACCGGGGAGCTGTTTTTT
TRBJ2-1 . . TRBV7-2 CASSFSKGLYEQFF TGTGCCAGCAGTTTTTCCAAGGGGCTTTACGAGCAGTTCTTC
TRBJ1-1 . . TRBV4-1 CASSLRRGAEAFF TGCGCCAGCAGCCTCCGGCGGGGGGCTGAAGCTTTCTTT
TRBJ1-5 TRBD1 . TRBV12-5 CASGLYHLDTDRRGDSNQPQHF TGTGCTAGTGGTTTATATCACCTCGATACGGACAGGAGGGGAGATAGCAATCAGCCCCAGCATTTT
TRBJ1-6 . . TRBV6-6 CASSLAQPHPPLHF TGTGCCAGCAGTTTGGCACAGCCTCATCCACCCCTCCACTTT
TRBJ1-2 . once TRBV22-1 CPGRQARKTYGYTF TGTCCTGGGAGACAGGCGAGAAAGACCTATGGCTACACCTTC
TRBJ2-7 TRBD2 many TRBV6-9 CASSWGLAFEQYF TGTGCCAGCAGTTGGGGACTAGCGTTCGAGCAGTACTTC
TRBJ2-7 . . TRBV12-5 CASGVRYYEQYF TGTGCTAGTGGGGTGCGGTACTACGAGCAGTACTTC
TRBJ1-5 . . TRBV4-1 CASSQVLGAGQPQHF TGCGCCAGCAGCCAAGTCCTCGGGGCAGGGCAGCCCCAGCATTTT
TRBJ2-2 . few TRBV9 CASSVEGYTGELFF TGTGCCAGCAGCGTAGAAGGTTACACCGGGGAGCTGTTTTTT
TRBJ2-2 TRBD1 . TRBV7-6 CASSGQTGGTGELFF TGTGCCAGCAGCGGACAAACAGGGGGCACCGGGGAGCTGTTTTTT
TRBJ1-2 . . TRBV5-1 CASSPGRGPENYGYTF TGCGCCAGCAGCCCGGGCAGGGGTCCTGAGAACTATGGCTACACCTTC
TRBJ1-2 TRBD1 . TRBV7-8 CASSLSPPRTGGLANYGYTF TGTGCCAGCAGCTTATCCCCCCCACGGACAGGGGGTCTAGCTAACTATGGCTACACCTTC
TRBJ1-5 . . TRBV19 CASSMIGGAGNQPQHF TGTGCCAGTAGTATGATCGGGGGTGCAGGGAATCAGCCCCAGCATTTT
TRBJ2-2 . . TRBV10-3 CAISVRQDTGELFF TGTGCCATCAGTGTCAGACAGGACACCGGGGAGCTGTTTTTT
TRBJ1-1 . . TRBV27 CASSLSGRNTEAFF TGTGCCAGCAGTTTATCGGGGAGGAACACTGAAGCTTTCTTT
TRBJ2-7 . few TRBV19 CASSIGIEQYF TGTGCCAGTAGTATAGGGATCGAGCAGTACTTC
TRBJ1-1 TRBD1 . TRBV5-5 CASSLRSGGADTEAFF TGTGCCAGCAGCCTTCGCTCAGGGGGGGCTGACACTGAAGCTTTCTTT
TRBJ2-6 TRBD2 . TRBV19 CASSMGGGANVLTF TGTGCCAGTAGTATGGGAGGGGGGGCCAACGTCCTGACTTTC